Below are 5 T cell receptor beta chains sequenced from a single sample in a study of molecular identifiers for immune sequencing clone quantification. TCRdb called the PCR reads again in MiXCR, with one record for every CDR3 protein. The sample has more than 250,000 distinct CDR3 sequences; 20% to 25% are singletons. Sample: naive CD8+ T cells from blood, with Jurkat cell RNA spiked in. Subset reported: FACS-sorted CD8+CD4-CCR7+CD45RA+ naive T cells. All receptors come from a human donor in good health. Some libraries in this study had Jurkat cell RNA spiked in.

This clonotype has a count of ten or more. The V and J genes are TRBV4-3 and TRBJ1-4, with a possible D match to TRBD1 (6 bases). The germline V gene has CDR1 LGHNA and CDR2 YSLEER. Trimming cost V 0 bases and J 3 bases, with 17 bases left between them. The CDR3 has 18 amino acids. The CDR3 bases are TGCGCCAGCAGCCAAGAACTCCCCAGGGGTTTGGCTAATGAAAAACTGTTTTTT. This codes for CASSQELPRGLANEKLFF.

The chain carries TRBV20-1 and TRBJ2-7; tentatively, D is TRBD1 (5 bases). The length of the CDR3 is 13 residues. Trimming removed 7 bases from V and 0 bases from J, with 13 bases in between. Germline loops: CDR1 DFQATT, CDR2 SNEGSKA (reference sequence). The CDR3 DNA reads as TGCAGTGTTCTCAGGGTCAGCTCCTACGAGCAGTACTTC. Its protein product is CSVLRVSSYEQYF.

This chain connects TRBV19 to TRBJ2-1; TRBD2 matches 8 bases. Losses at the gene ends were 3 bases for V and 4 bases for J; bases not matched to a gene: 8. CDR1 is LNHDA, CDR2 SQIVND, per germline (reference sequence). The CDR3 runs 16 residues. CDR3 region: CASSIRGGGGYNEQFF. In nucleotides, the CDR3 is TGTGCCAGTAGTATCCGGGGGGGCGGGGGTTACAATGAGCAGTTCTTC.

In its sample, this clonotype was seen a few times. The V and J genes are TRBV1 and TRBJ2-2; TRBD2, as called in the table, went unchecked against the DNA. TRBV1 is listed as a pseudogene. The CDR3 is made up of 17 amino acids. The CDR3 nucleotides are TGCACCAGCAGCCAAGTGCGGCGGGGGGGCAGCCCCGGGGAGCTGTTTTTT. As protein: CTSSQVRRGGSPGELFF.

This clonotype came up many times. The chain carries TRBV6-2 or TRBV6-3 and TRBJ2-6, with TRBD1 matching 7 bases. This CDR3 is built from 17 residues. The trim removed 2 bases at V and 1 base at J, leaving 5 bases unmatched. The germline V gene encodes CDR1 MNHEY and CDR2 SVGEGT. DNA for the CDR3: TGTGCCAGCAGTTACCCCCGACAGGGATCTGGGGCCAACGTCCTGACTTTC. Translation gives CASSYPRQGSGANVLTF.